The 12 T cell receptor beta chains listed next were all sequenced from one sample in a study of CD8+ T cells in alopecia areata. Treatment here: oral pan-JAK inhibitor, 5-10 mg twice daily. Sequencing used cDNA as its template, made by extracting RNA and reverse transcribing it. TCRdb keeps only in-frame clones here, not all; method: immunoSEQ multiplex PCR. The table records fewer than 200,000 clones, roughly 60% of them present only once. Sequenced here: CD4+ T cells sorted from blood, sampled at approximately week 60, from a patient treated with tofacitinib. These receptors originate from a human donor with alopecia areata.

The table lists this clone with a count of one. The CDR3: CASSQAGRWYF. The CDR3 nucleotides read TGCGCCAGCAGCCAAGCAGGGAGATGGTACTTC. The chain recombines TRBV4-1 with TRBJ2-5; D is perhaps TRBD1 or TRBD2 (5 bases each). The CDR3 has 11 residues. CDR1 and CDR2 from the germline V gene are MGHRA and YSYEKL. V was clipped by 1 base and J by 13 bases, with 10 bases between them.

This clone turned up a few times. The chain employs TRBV29-1 and TRBJ1-4; TRBD1 is a possible D gene (5 bases). Germline lookup yields CDR1 SQVTM and CDR2 ANQGSEA. The ends were cut back, 6 bases at V and 8 bases at J, with 16 bases in the middle. The CDR3 contains 13 residues. CDR3 sequence reads: CSVPGGSGEKLFF. In DNA, the CDR3 is TGCAGCGTGCCCGGGGGTAGCGGAGAAAAACTGTTTTTT.

This clone was observed a few times. This chain joins TRBV6-6 and TRBJ2-6; TRBD2 might be the D (5 bases). Germline lookup yields CDR1 MNHNY and CDR2 SVGAGI (reference sequence). With 7 bases removed from V and 2 bases from J, the gap between germline ends came to 12 bases. The CDR3 loop spans 15 amino acids. In DNA, the CDR3 is TGTGCCAGCAAGAAGCTAGCTACTGGGGCCAACGTCCTGACTTTC. Its protein product is CASKKLATGANVLTF.

The rearrangement uses TRBV19 and TRBJ1-5; the D is unclear. The CDR3 is made up of 12 amino acids. From germline, CDR1 is LNHDA and CDR2 SQIVND (reference sequence). V lost 5 bases to trimming and J lost 6 bases, with 8 bases between them. For the CDR3, the DNA is TGTGCCAGTAGTGGGGTCCCTCAGCCCCAGCATTTT. Encoded protein: CASSGVPQPQHF.

The CDR3 DNA reads as TGTGCCAGCAGTTACCGGGGAGAGCAGTACTTC. Encoded protein: CASSYRGEQYF. The chain uses TRBV6-6 and TRBJ2-7; TRBD2 might be the D (5 bases). Germline V gene data show CDR1 as MNHNY and CDR2 as SVGAGI (reference sequence). The germline V and J ends were trimmed by 2 bases and 7 bases, with 6 bases remaining between them. CDR3 length equals 11 residues.

This sequence joins TRBV10-3 and TRBJ2-7; no clear D. Germline V CDR1 and CDR2: ENHRY, SYGVKD. V lost 3 bases and J lost 0, with 3 bases in between. This CDR3 is 12 amino acids long. This CDR3 is CAISENSYEQYF. CDR3 sequence (DNA): TGTGCCATCAGTGAAAACTCCTACGAGCAGTACTTC.

This clone was counted between two and nine times. The chain is built from TRBV29-1 and TRBJ2-5; perhaps TRBD2 as D (7 bases). This CDR3 has 13 residues. Germline assignment: CDR1 SQVTM and CDR2 ANQGSEA. Trimming cost V 4 bases and J 5 bases, with 14 bases left between them. As DNA, the CDR3 is TGCAGCGTTGTGCGGGGGCGTGTGGAGACCCAGTACTTC. As protein: CSVVRGRVETQYF.

This clone occurred a few times. The V call is TRBV30, the J call TRBJ2-3; D might be TRBD1 (5 bases). The germline CDR1 and CDR2 sequences are GTSNPN and SVGIG (reference sequence). The CDR3 totals 15 residues. Trimming shortened V by 2 bases and J by 0 bases, and 12 bases separated the two germline ends. CDR3 bases: TGTGCCTGGAGTTCTCAGGGTGTGAGCACAGATACGCAGTATTTT. It specifies CAWSSQGVSTDTQYF. The variable domain in full, completed from reference TRBV30 and TRBJ2-3, reads SQTIHQWPATLVQPVGSPLSLECTVEGTSNPNLYWYRQAAGRGLQLLFYSVGIGQISSEVPQNLSASRPQDRQFILSSKKLLLSDSGFYLCAWSSQGVSTDTQYFGPGTRLTVL.

CDR3 in amino acids: CAWSEGQGGSPLHF. The CDR3 region has the DNA TGTGCCTGGAGTGAGGGACAGGGGGGTTCACCCCTCCACTTT. This chain connects TRBV30 to TRBJ1-6; 11 bases line up with TRBD1. The V and J ends lost 1 base and 9 bases, in that order; junction bases with no gene match: 2. The germline V gene encodes CDR1 GTSNPN and CDR2 SVGIG (reference sequence). This CDR3 contains 14 residues.

The chain has TRBV5-1 and TRBJ2-6, with D unresolved. Between the trimmed V and J ends, which lost 0 bases and 2 bases, there was a span of 6 bases. Germline CDR1 SGHRS, CDR2 YFSETQ. The CDR3 totals 15 residues. The CDR3, as DNA: TGCGCCAGCAGCTTGGAACCCCCTGGGGCCAACGTCCTGACTTTC. Protein sequence: CASSLEPPGANVLTF.

This clone was recorded once. The genes are TRBV6-1 and TRBJ1-1; D is unclear. CDR3 size: 13 residues. CDR1 and CDR2 (germline): MNHNS, SASEGT. Trimming took off 2 bases at V and 6 bases at J, with 10 bases between the two ends. The CDR3 coding sequence is TGTGCCAGCAGTGAATCCGGTCGCGCTGAAGCTTTCTTT. Residues: CASSESGRAEAFF.

The sample holds a few counts of this clone. The rearrangement uses TRBV4-1 and TRBJ2-3; no reliable D call. Germline V gives CDR1 MGHRA, CDR2 YSYEKL. The CDR3 loop spans 14 amino acids. Trimming left V 5 bases short and J 8 bases short, with 17 bases between. This CDR3 reads CASSALEWSSTQYF. The CDR3 DNA follows: TGCGCCAGCAGCGCACTGGAGTGGTCCTCTACGCAGTATTTT.